The source of this T cell receptor beta chain is a study of PD-1 blockade in mismatch repair-deficient tumors (TCRdb year 2017). Regarding the complete study: Between September 2013 and 2016, the trial enrolled 80 to 95 consecutive patients with 11 to 12 types of mismatch repair-deficient cancer, all of whom had received prior treatment and were progressing. Tumor-associated T cell clones in the peripheral blood of patients responding to PD-1 blockade were tracked using deep sequencing of TCR CDR3 regions. The paper's findings and limits, for the study overall: Rapid expansion after pembrolizumab followed by contraction, generally before radiologic responses, was shown by tumor-resident clones, which were often undetectable in blood before treatment.

On this clone itself: The antigen it binds to is not known. The record has no base qualities; no much larger clone is one base away.

Mismatch repair deficiency was established in every enrolled patient by polymerase chain reaction or immunohistochemistry. Three patients who responded to pembrolizumab therapy underwent TCR sequencing. Pembrolizumab PD-1 blockade was prospectively tested in advanced mismatch repair-deficient cancers, regardless of tissue of origin, in the phase II trial. Peripheral blood T cell samples were gathered serially, both before PD-1 blockade started and at multiple time points afterward. Blood sampling times were expressed in weeks after the first pembrolizumab dose. V and J are trimmed by 1 base and 0 bases, and the gene matches miss 9 bases of the junction. Sequences MGHRA (CDR1) and YSYEKL (CDR2) are obtained from the germline V gene. The CDR3 measures 17 amino acids from cysteine to phenylalanine. Of all the DNA, just the CDR3 is kept, 51 bases in frame from base 1. Library creation used the immunoSEQ multiplex PCR assay. What TCRdb holds here is the immuneACCESS table cut down to in-frame rearrangements. Part of the clones is not present; checked against another copy, under half of the missing clones reflect an unresolved V gene, and the others are unexplained. This sample comprises approximately 120,000 clones, 86% of them detected only once. The leading ten clones occupy about 14% of the sample.

This TCR derives from an adult with mismatch repair-deficient cancer. This specimen consisted of peripheral blood, obtained 44 weeks after starting pembrolizumab. The chain couples TRBV4-1 to TRBJ2-7, with 7 bases in between that match TRBD1. The sequenced DNA is TGCGCCAGCAGCCAAGGAAGAGGGGGCACAAGCTCCTACGAGCAGTACTTC. Translated, it gives CASSQGRGGTSSYEQYF.